These 20 T cell receptor beta chains were sequenced from one sample in a study of CD4 T cells in relation to SARS-CoV-2 and coronaviruses. The unexposed donors gave CD4+ T cells in about 2011-2018, prior to COVID-19. Isolation of CD4+ T cells took place after about 10 days in culture. The data were produced by immunoSEQ multiplex PCR, yet TCRdb's version contains in-frame clones alone and is incomplete. The sample carries about 29,000 clones, roughly 70% recorded once. These receptors have no identified antigens. The source material was CD4+ T cells from PBMCs, cultured in vitro. The receptor set was obtained from a human donor in good health.

The J gene is TRBJ2-1, the V gene TRBV21-1; TRBD2, the table's D call, was not compared with the DNA. TRBV21-1 is termed a pseudogene. The CDR3 spans 14 residues. CDR3 bases: TGTGCCAGCAGCAAGGGGAGACTCTACAATGAGCAGTTCTTC. It yields the protein CASSKGRLYNEQFF.

V usage is TRBV10-2 and J usage is TRBJ2-7; D not certain. The germline V gene encodes CDR1 WSHSY and CDR2 SAAADI. The CDR3 has 13 residues. Trimming removed 2 bases from V and 1 base from J, with 6 bases in between. CDR3 region: CASSEPISYEQYF. Written as DNA, the CDR3 is TGCGCCAGCAGTGAGCCCATTTCCTACGAGCAGTACTTC.

This rearrangement joins TRBV18 to TRBJ1-2; no clear D gene. The CDR3 sequence is 15 residues long. Germline assignment: CDR1 KGHSH and CDR2 LQKENI. V was trimmed by 3 bases and J by 2 bases, leaving 13 bases between them. CDR3 sequence: CASSPIMGGNYGYTF. In nucleotides, the CDR3 is TGTGCCAGCTCACCCATTATGGGAGGGAACTATGGCTACACCTTC.

The V gene is TRBV7-6, the J gene TRBJ2-1; TRBD2 aligns across 9 bases. V gave up 5 bases and J gave up 3 bases; unmatched junction bases: 11. Per the germline V gene, CDR1 is SGHVS and CDR2 is FNYEAQ. CDR3 length: 17 residues. The DNA of the CDR3 is TGTGCCAGCAGCGACAGATACCGCGGGGGGGGCTACAATGAGCAGTTCTTC. Its protein is CASSDRYRGGGYNEQFF.

The J gene is TRBJ1-3, the V gene TRBV6-6; TRBD1 aligns across 7 bases. V shed 6 bases and J 7 bases; nucleotides not matched to a gene: 9. This CDR3 contains 14 residues. Germline V lookup: CDR1 MNHNY, CDR2 SVGAGI (reference sequence). In nucleotides, the CDR3 is TGTGCCAGCAGGGGATGGACAGGTTCGAACACCATATATTTT. This translates into CASRGWTGSNTIYF.

V is TRBV19 and J is TRBJ1-1; the D gene is possibly TRBD1 (5 bases). Per germline, CDR1 LNHDA and CDR2 SQIVND (reference sequence). Trimming stripped 7 bases from V and 4 bases from J, with 16 bases between. This CDR3 spans 14 amino acids. As DNA, the CDR3 is TGTGCCAGTACCATCGGGGACTGGCCCACTGAAGCTTTCTTT. Amino acids: CASTIGDWPTEAFF.

This clone has more than one count but fewer than ten. The chain employs TRBV10-1 and TRBJ1-1; D might be TRBD1 (6 bases). The CDR3 totals 13 residues. V was pared by 5 bases and J by 4 bases, with 11 bases between. Germline CDR1 WNHNN, CDR2 SYGVQD (reference sequence). CDR3 loop: CASSKQGGTEAFF. The CDR3, as DNA: TGCGCCAGCAGTAAGCAAGGGGGCACTGAAGCTTTCTTT.

This clone has only one observation. V gene TRBV7-3 combines with J gene TRBJ2-7; the match to TRBD2 covers 7 bases. The J segment lost 6 bases and the V segment lost 2 bases, leaving 10 bases of the junction unmatched. The length of the CDR3 is 15 residues. CDR1 SGHTA and CDR2 FQGTGA come from the germline V gene. Here the CDR3 reads CASSLGSGSGGEQYF. Here the CDR3 DNA reads TGTGCCAGCAGCTTAGGGTCGGGGTCGGGGGGCGAGCAGTACTTC.

The chain couples TRBV6-5 to TRBJ2-1; D ambiguous. The CDR3 extends over 15 amino acids. The germline CDR1 and CDR2 sequences are MNHEY and SVGAGI. V was pared by 5 bases and J by 2 bases, with 13 bases between. The DNA of the CDR3 is TGTGCCAGCAGTCGCGATTATCTCCCCTACAATGAGCAGTTCTTC. Translating gives CASSRDYLPYNEQFF.

The chain carries TRBV7-9 and TRBJ2-3; D gene ambiguous. This CDR3 comprises 11 residues. V lost 0 bases and J 5 bases, leaving 0 bases between the germline ends. The germline V gene has CDR1 SEHNR and CDR2 FQNEAQ (reference sequence). The CDR3 loop reads CASSLADTQYF. For the CDR3, the DNA is TGTGCCAGCAGCTTAGCAGATACGCAGTATTTT.

This clone came up once. The chain carries TRBV5-1 and TRBJ2-7; 10 bases map to TRBD1. Per the germline V gene, CDR1 is SGHRS and CDR2 is YFSETQ. The CDR3 covers 14 residues. V shed 4 bases and J 5 bases; nucleotides not matched to a gene: 6. CDR3 nucleotides: TGCGCCAGCAGCGGGGGGACAGGGGCAAACGAGCAGTACTTC. Amino acid sequence: CASSGGTGANEQYF.

The chain carries TRBV29-1 and TRBJ2-5, with D possibly matching TRBD2 (5 bases). V gave up 6 bases and J gave up 1 base, with 18 bases separating them. The CDR3 loop spans 15 amino acids. Germline CDR1 and CDR2: SQVTM and ANQGSEA. This CDR3 is CSVTKGFRVQETQYF. DNA for the CDR3: TGCAGCGTGACTAAAGGCTTCCGCGTCCAAGAGACCCAGTACTTC.

The table lists this clone with a few counts. The chain couples TRBV5-4 to TRBJ2-5; 9 nucleotides line up with TRBD1. The CDR3 has 15 amino acids. J was trimmed by 1 base and V by 0 bases; bases with no gene match: 1. Germline CDR1 SGHNT, CDR2 YYREEE (reference sequence). The CDR3 bases are TGTGCCAGCAGCTTGGGGGGACAGGGCCAAGAGACCCAGTACTTC. This encodes CASSLGGQGQETQYF.

V is TRBV19 and J is TRBJ2-2; no clear D. Germline values: CDR1 LNHDA, CDR2 SQIVND (reference sequence). CDR3 length equals 15 residues. Trimming took off 3 bases at V and 1 base at J, with 9 bases between the two ends. The CDR3 spells CASSIGQVNTGELFF. The CDR3 DNA follows: TGTGCCAGTAGTATCGGGCAGGTGAACACCGGGGAGCTGTTTTTT.

J is TRBJ2-5 and V is TRBV7-9; 7 positions agree with TRBD1. V lost 5 bases to trimming and J lost 2 bases; unmatched junction nucleotides: 5. The CDR3 consists of 14 residues. Germline CDR1 and CDR2: SEHNR and FQNEAQ (reference sequence). DNA of the CDR3: TGTGCCAGCAGCCCCGGACAGGCTCAAGAGACCCAGTACTTC. Protein sequence: CASSPGQAQETQYF.

The chain combines TRBV5-1 with TRBJ2-3; 9 bases are shared with TRBD2. Germline CDR1 is SGHRS and CDR2 is YFSETQ. The V gene end was trimmed by 4 bases and the J gene end by 4 bases; junction bases not matched to a gene: 16. This CDR3 contains 18 residues. The CDR3: CASSTVRLGTSKADTQYF. Written as DNA, the CDR3 is TGCGCCAGCAGCACAGTTAGACTCGGGACTAGCAAGGCAGATACGCAGTATTTT.

This clone was seen more than once but under ten times. The chain has TRBV5-1 and TRBJ2-5; 7 nucleotides match TRBD1. V gave up 2 bases and J gave up 2 bases; unmatched junction bases: 9. CDR3 length: 16 amino acids. Germline V lookup: CDR1 SGHRS, CDR2 YFSETQ. In nucleotides, the CDR3 is TGCGCCAGCAGCTTAGGGGGCGGGTACTTGCAAGAGACCCAGTACTTC. Translated, it gives CASSLGGGYLQETQYF.

This sequence joins TRBV4-2 and TRBJ1-2, with D possibly matching TRBD1 (6 bases). This CDR3 is 16 amino acids long. Germline V lookup: CDR1 LGHNA, CDR2 YNFKEQ. The germline V and J ends were trimmed by 0 bases and 7 bases, with 18 bases remaining between them. Here the CDR3 reads CASSQDLAGELRGYTF. CDR3 DNA sequence: TGTGCCAGCAGCCAAGATCTTGCAGGGGAGTTGCGTGGCTACACCTTC.

The chain recombines TRBV20-1 with TRBJ2-5; no clear D gene. CDR1 and CDR2 (germline): DFQATT, SNEGSKA (reference sequence). This CDR3 is built from 11 residues. Trimming took off 3 bases at V and 5 bases at J, with 7 bases between the two ends. CDR3 nucleotide sequence: TGCAGTGCTAGCCAGTTCGAGACCCAGTACTTC. It yields the protein CSASQFETQYF.

V gene TRBV7-2 combines with J gene TRBJ1-5; unclear D gene. Trimming removed 4 bases at V and 6 bases at J, with 10 bases between. This CDR3 is built from 13 residues. CDR1 is SGHTA and CDR2 is FQGNSA in the germline V gene. CDR3 amino acids: CASSYGQSQPQHF. The DNA of the CDR3 is TGTGCCAGCAGCTATGGGCAATCTCAGCCCCAGCATTTT.